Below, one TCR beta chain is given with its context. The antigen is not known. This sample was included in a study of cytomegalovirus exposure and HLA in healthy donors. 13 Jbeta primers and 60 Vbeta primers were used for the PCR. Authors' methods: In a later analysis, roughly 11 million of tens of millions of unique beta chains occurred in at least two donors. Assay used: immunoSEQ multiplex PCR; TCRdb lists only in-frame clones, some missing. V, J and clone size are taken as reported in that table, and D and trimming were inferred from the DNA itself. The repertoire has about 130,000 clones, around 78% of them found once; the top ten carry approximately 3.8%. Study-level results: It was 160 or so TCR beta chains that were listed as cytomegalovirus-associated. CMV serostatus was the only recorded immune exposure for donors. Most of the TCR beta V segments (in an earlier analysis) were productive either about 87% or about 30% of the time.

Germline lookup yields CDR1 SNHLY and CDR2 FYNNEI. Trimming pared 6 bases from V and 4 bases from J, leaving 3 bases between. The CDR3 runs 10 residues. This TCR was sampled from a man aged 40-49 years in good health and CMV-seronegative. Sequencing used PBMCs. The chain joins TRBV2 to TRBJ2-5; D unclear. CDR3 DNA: TGTGCCAGCAGACTAGAGACCCAGTACTTC. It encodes CASRLETQYF.